The text below deals with one T cell receptor beta chain. Its target is unknown. The sample belongs to a study of cytomegalovirus exposure and HLA in healthy donors. V was trimmed by 10 bases and J by 8 bases, leaving 21 bases between them. The germline V gene has CDR1 MNHNS and CDR2 SASEGT. This CDR3 has 14 residues. PCR used 60 Vbeta primers and 13 Jbeta primers. TCRdb's copy holds only in-frame clones and misses some; the assay was immunoSEQ multiplex PCR. The sample lists about 160,000 clones, around four fifths seen once, with 2% to 2.5% in the top ten. Points from the study as a whole: In an earlier analysis, most TCR beta V segments were productive about 87% or about 30% of the time.

The source is a female donor in good health and CMV-seronegative. Sample: PBMCs. The chain links TRBV6-1 to TRBJ2-4; maybe TRBD1 (8 bases). The CDR3 here is CATLWTGRADIQYF. Written as DNA, the CDR3 is TGTGCCACCCTCTGGACAGGGAGGGCGGACATTCAGTACTTC.